This T cell receptor (beta chain) was identified during a study of blood T cells in healthy people across ages. Study-level information: With template switching, about one barcoded beta molecule was captured per two T cells.

There are 13 residues in the CDR3. CDR1 and CDR2 (germline): SQVTM, ANQGSEA. V lost 6 bases, J lost 5 bases, and 5 bases stayed unmatched. The authors extracted at least 6 micrograms of total RNA per sample. A second PCR of roughly 6 to 12 cycles used a sample-barcoded 5' primer and a J-beta primer mix. There were at least 2.5 million CDR3-containing paired-end reads obtained from each sample. TCRdb reanalysed the 5' RACE reads using MiXCR and keeps one entry per CDR3 protein. The sample consists of 600,000 or so distinct CDR3 sequences, more than 20% of them appearing once. The sequence came from a man aged 65 to 85 in good health. Sequencing was done on a sample of blood. The V and J genes are TRBV29-1 and TRBJ2-7; 12 nucleotides agree with TRBD1. The CDR3 sequence is CSVLGQGANEQYF. The DNA for the CDR3 is TGCAGCGTCCTGGGACAGGGGGCCAACGAGCAGTACTTC.